This T cell receptor beta chain was identified during a study of blood T cell repertoires in COVID-19. Enrolment of Seattle patients took place during active infection, and they were followed longitudinally. The CDR3 has 14 amino acids. The germline V gene has CDR1 MRHNA and CDR2 SNTAGT. V was trimmed by 0 bases and J by 5 bases, leaving 10 bases between them. Only a few counts were recorded for this clone. Produced via immunoSEQ multiplex PCR; TCRdb's table is partial and in-frame only. Of under 200,000 clones in the sample, about 85% were seen once. The sequencing sample was made of peripheral blood. The chain has TRBV6-4 and TRBJ1-1; D unresolved. This clonotype originated in a man between 60 and 75 years old with COVID-19, enrolled during active disease. CDR3 bases: TGTGCCAGCAGTGACTCGAGCGAGGGTACTGAAGCTTTCTTT. This codes for CASSDSSEGTEAFF.